One and the same sample provided the 8 T cell receptor beta chains below, sequenced in a study of T cells in Graves' hyperthyroidism and ophthalmopathy. TCR beta CDR3 region amplification was performed from RNA transcripts. Initially, a first-round RT-PCR of the TCR CDR3 employed the HTBI primer set. TCRdb re-derived calls from the multiplex PCR reads in MiXCR, one entry per CDR3 protein. The sample consists of about 160,000 distinct CDR3 sequences, approximately 9% of them appearing once. Material: blood. These receptors all stem from a woman aged 18-30 years with Graves' hyperthyroidism that later progressed to Graves' ophthalmopathy.

This clonotype came up many times. The rearrangement joins TRBV5-6 to TRBJ1-1; tentatively, D is TRBD1 (6 bases). The CDR3 has 15 residues. CDR1 and CDR2 from the germline V gene are SGHDT and YYEEEE. Trimming shortened V by 2 bases and J by 3 bases, and 14 bases separated the two germline ends. The CDR3 DNA sequence: TGTGCCAGCAGCTTATTCCGGGACACCTACACTGAAGCTTTCTTT. Its translation is CASSLFRDTYTEAFF.

The gene calls are TRBV5-1 and TRBJ1-3; D is ambiguous. V was shortened by 0 bases and J by 0 bases, with 7 bases between the two germline ends. This CDR3 has 15 residues. Germline V lookup: CDR1 SGHRS, CDR2 YFSETQ. In DNA, the CDR3 is TGCGCCAGCAGCTTGGAGAGGAACTCTGGAAACACCATATATTTT. Protein: CASSLERNSGNTIYF.

This clonotype has a count of ten or more. The chain combines TRBV11-2 with TRBJ2-1; D unclear. Trimming removed 2 bases at V and 0 bases at J, with 8 bases between. The germline V gene has CDR1 SGHAT and CDR2 FQNNGV. The CDR3 spans 15 residues. CDR3 residues: CASSLPTSSYNEQFF. CDR3 bases: TGTGCCAGCAGCTTACCGACTTCCTCCTACAATGAGCAGTTCTTC.

At least ten counts were recorded for this clonotype. The chain joins TRBV5-5 to TRBJ2-7, with TRBD1 identical over 9 bases. Germline V gene sequence: CDR1 SGHKS, CDR2 YYEKEE (reference sequence). With 4 bases clipped from V and 6 bases from J, the junction kept 2 bases outside the gene matches. The CDR3 is 12 amino acids. This CDR3 reads CASSGTGSEQYF. In nucleotides, the CDR3 is TGTGCCAGCAGCGGGACAGGGAGCGAGCAGTACTTC.

This clonotype has ten or more counts. J is TRBJ1-5 and V is TRBV3-1; no reliable D call. The CDR3 runs 13 residues. Germline V gene sequence: CDR1 LGHDT, CDR2 YNNKEL (reference sequence). V was cut by 4 bases and J by 5 bases, with 9 bases left in between. The CDR3 reads CASSLSNDQPQHF. The CDR3 DNA is TGTGCCAGCAGCCTCTCGAATGATCAGCCCCAGCATTTT.

In its sample, this clonotype was seen once. V and J are TRBV25-1 and TRBJ1-3, with 7 bases aligning to TRBD1. After removal of 3 bases from V and 2 bases from J, the junction contained 4 bases not matched to a gene. The CDR3 sequence is 15 residues long. Germline V gene sequence: CDR1 MGHDK, CDR2 SYGVNS. The CDR3 nucleotides are TGTGCCAGCAGTGACCGCCAGGGGGCTGGAAACACCATATATTTT. This codes for CASSDRQGAGNTIYF. Using reference TRBV25-1 and TRBJ1-3 for the parts outside the CDR3, the full variable domain is EADIYQTPRYLVIGTGKKITLECSQTMGHDKMYWYQQDPGMELHLIHYSYGVNSTEKGDLSSESTVSRIRTEHFPLTLESARPSHTSQYLCASSDRQGAGNTIYFGEGSWLTVV.

This clonotype was seen at least ten times. This sequence joins TRBV30 and TRBJ1-1; possible D gene TRBD1, 5 bases. The V and J ends lost 0 bases and 7 bases respectively, with 12 bases between them. CDR3 length: 13 amino acids. Germline CDR1 reads GTSNPN; CDR2 reads SVGIG (reference sequence). CDR3 residues: CAWSVRGDSEAFF. The CDR3 coding sequence is TGTGCCTGGAGTGTAAGAGGCGACAGTGAAGCTTTCTTT. Combining the CDR3 with reference TRBV30 and TRBJ1-1 gives the whole variable domain SQTIHQWPATLVQPVGSPLSLECTVEGTSNPNLYWYRQAAGRGLQLLFYSVGIGQISSEVPQNLSASRPQDRQFILSSKKLLLSDSGFYLCAWSVRGDSEAFFGQGTRLTVV.

The sample holds a few counts of this clonotype. The chain employs TRBV7-9 and TRBJ2-2; D may be TRBD2 (5 bases). The CDR3 is made up of 15 amino acids. Germline V CDR1 and CDR2: SEHNR, FQNEAQ (reference sequence). V was cut by 1 base and J by 2 bases, with 8 bases left in between. CDR3 amino acids: CASSLGTFNTGELFF. CDR3 DNA sequence: TGTGCCAGCAGCTTAGGGACTTTTAACACCGGGGAGCTGTTTTTT.